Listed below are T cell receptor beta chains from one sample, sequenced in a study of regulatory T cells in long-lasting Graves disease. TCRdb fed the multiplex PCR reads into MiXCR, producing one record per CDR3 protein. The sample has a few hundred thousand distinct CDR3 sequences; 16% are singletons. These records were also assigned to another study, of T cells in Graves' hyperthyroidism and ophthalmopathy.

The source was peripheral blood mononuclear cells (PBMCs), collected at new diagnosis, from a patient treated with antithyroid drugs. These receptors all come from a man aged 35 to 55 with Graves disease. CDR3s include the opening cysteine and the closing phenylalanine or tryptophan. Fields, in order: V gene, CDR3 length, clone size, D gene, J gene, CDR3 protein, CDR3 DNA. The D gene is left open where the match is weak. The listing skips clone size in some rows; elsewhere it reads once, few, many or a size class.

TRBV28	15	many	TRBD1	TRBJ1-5	CASSTGQGDGQPQHF	TGTGCCAGCAGTACCGGACAGGGGGACGGTCAGCCCCAGCATTTT
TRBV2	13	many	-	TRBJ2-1	CASKRDLYNEQFF	TGTGCCAGCAAGCGAGACCTCTACAATGAGCAGTTCTTC
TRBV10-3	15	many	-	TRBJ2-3	CAISPTGGGTDTQYF	TGTGCCATCAGTCCGACAGGAGGAGGCACAGATACGCAGTATTTT
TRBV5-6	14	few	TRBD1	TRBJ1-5	CASSLDRGRQPQHF	TGTGCCAGCAGCTTGGACAGGGGACGGCAGCCCCAGCATTTT
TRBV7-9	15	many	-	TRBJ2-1	CASSPLRGRYNEQFF	TGTGCCAGCAGCCCTCTCCGGGGCCGCTACAATGAGCAGTTCTTC
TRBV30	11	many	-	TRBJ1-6	CACGRSSPLHF	TGTGCCTGCGGACGTAGTTCACCCCTCCACTTT
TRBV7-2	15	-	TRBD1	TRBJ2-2	CASSPRQGYLGELFF	TGTGCCAGCAGCCCGCGACAGGGGTACCTCGGGGAGCTGTTTTTT
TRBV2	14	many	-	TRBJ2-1	CASSLLISYNEQFF	TGTGCCAGCAGCCTTCTGATCTCCTACAATGAGCAGTTCTTC
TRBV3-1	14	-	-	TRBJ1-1	CASSQVEGGAEAFF	TGTGCCAGCAGCCAAGTGGAAGGGGGTGCTGAAGCTTTCTTT
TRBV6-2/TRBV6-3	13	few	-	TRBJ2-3	CASSSGFPDTQYF	TGTGCCAGCAGTTCGGGGTTTCCAGATACGCAGTATTTT
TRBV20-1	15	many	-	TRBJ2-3	CSAGVRGASTDTQYF	TGCAGTGCGGGAGTGCGGGGAGCTAGCACAGATACGCAGTATTTT
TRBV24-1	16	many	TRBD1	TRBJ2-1	CATSHTGASSYNEQFF	TGTGCCACCAGCCATACAGGGGCGAGCTCCTACAATGAGCAGTTCTTC
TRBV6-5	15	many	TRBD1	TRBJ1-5	CASSSDRGGYQPQHF	TGTGCCAGCAGTTCCGACAGGGGAGGTTATCAGCCCCAGCATTTT
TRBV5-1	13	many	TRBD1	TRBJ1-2	CASKTGPNYGYTF	TGCGCCAGCAAGACAGGGCCAAACTATGGCTACACCTTC
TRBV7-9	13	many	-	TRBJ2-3	CASSLPETDTQYF	TGTGCCAGCAGCTTGCCGGAGACAGATACGCAGTATTTT
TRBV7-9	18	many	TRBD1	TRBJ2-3	CASSFTQQDRGETDTQYF	TGTGCCAGCAGCTTTACCCAACAGGACAGGGGGGAGACAGATACGCAGTATTTT
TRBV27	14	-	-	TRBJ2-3	CASSLSGYTDTQYF	TGTGCCAGCAGTTTATCAGGGTACACAGATACGCAGTATTTT
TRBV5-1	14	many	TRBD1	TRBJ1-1	CASSVTGVNTEAFF	TGCGCCAGCAGCGTGACAGGGGTGAACACTGAAGCTTTCTTT
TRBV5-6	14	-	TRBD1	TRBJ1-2	CAGSEGQGVNGYTF	TGTGCCGGATCCGAGGGACAGGGCGTTAATGGCTACACCTTC
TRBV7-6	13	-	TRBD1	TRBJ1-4	CAIRTGIGEKLFF	TGTGCCATAAGGACAGGAATTGGGGAAAAACTGTTTTTT
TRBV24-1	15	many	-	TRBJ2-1	CATSDLEARPGEQFF	TGTGCCACCAGTGATTTGGAAGCGAGGCCCGGGGAGCAGTTCTTC
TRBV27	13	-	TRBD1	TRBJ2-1	CASSLRTGHEQFF	TGTGCCAGCAGCCTGCGGACAGGCCATGAGCAGTTCTTC
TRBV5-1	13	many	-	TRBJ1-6	CASSLESGQPLHF	TGCGCCAGCAGCTTGGAATCGGGACAACCCCTCCACTTT
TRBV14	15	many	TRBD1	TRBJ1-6	CASSQDRVPNSPLHF	TGTGCCAGCAGCCAGGACAGGGTGCCGAATTCACCCCTCCACTTT
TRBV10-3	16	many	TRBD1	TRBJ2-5	CAISDRDRGVQETQYF	TGTGCCATCAGTGATCGGGACAGGGGGGTTCAAGAGACCCAGTACTTC
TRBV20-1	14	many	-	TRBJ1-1	CSARDRRTNAEAFF	TGCAGTGCTAGGGACAGACGAACGAACGCTGAAGCTTTCTTT
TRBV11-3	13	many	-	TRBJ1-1	CASAPGVGTEAFF	TGTGCCAGCGCCCCAGGGGTGGGCACTGAAGCTTTCTTT
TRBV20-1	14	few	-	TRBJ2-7	CSASRFLRSYEQYF	TGCAGTGCTTCTCGGTTCCTCAGGTCCTACGAGCAGTACTTC
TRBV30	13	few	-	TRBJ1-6	CAWSRTVHSPLHF	TGTGCCTGGAGTCGGACAGTACATTCACCCCTCCACTTT
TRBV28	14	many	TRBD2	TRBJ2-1	CASLTSGDYNEQFF	TGTGCCAGCCTCACTAGCGGGGATTACAATGAGCAGTTCTTC
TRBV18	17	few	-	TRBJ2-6	CASSPAPPSSGANVLTF	TGTGCCAGCTCACCAGCGCCCCCGAGCTCTGGGGCCAACGTCCTGACTTTC
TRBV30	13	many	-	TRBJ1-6	CAWSLGGNSPLHF	TGTGCCTGGAGTCTAGGGGGAAATTCACCCCTCCACTTT
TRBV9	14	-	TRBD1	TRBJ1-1	CASSVGQDNTEAFF	TGTGCCAGCAGCGTCGGACAGGACAACACTGAAGCTTTCTTT
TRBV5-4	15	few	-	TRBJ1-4	CASSSDGNGGEKLFF	TGTGCCAGCAGCTCGGACGGTAATGGTGGTGAAAAACTGTTTTTT
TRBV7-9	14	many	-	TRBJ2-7	CASRARTDDYEQYF	TGTGCCAGCAGAGCTAGGACGGACGACTACGAGCAGTACTTC
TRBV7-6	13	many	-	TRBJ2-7	CASSAVLVGEQYF	TGTGCCAGCAGCGCAGTACTAGTCGGTGAGCAGTACTTC
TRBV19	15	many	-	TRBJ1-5	CASSIRGYSNQPQHF	TGTGCCAGTAGTATAAGGGGTTATAGCAATCAGCCCCAGCATTTT
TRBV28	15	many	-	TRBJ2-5	CASSLWGAGEETQYF	TGTGCCAGCAGTTTATGGGGGGCAGGGGAAGAGACCCAGTACTTC
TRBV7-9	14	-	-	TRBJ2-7	CASSLSRDTYEQYF	TGTGCCAGCAGCTTAAGTCGGGACACCTACGAGCAGTACTTC
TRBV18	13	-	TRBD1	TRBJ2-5	CASSTGQKETQYF	TGTGCCAGCTCAACGGGACAGAAAGAGACCCAGTACTTC
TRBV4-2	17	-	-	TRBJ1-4	CASSQFRRGRRNEKLFF	TGTGCCAGCAGCCAATTCCGTCGGGGCAGACGTAATGAAAAACTGTTTTTT
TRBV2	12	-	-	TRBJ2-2	CASWPYTGELFF	TGTGCCAGCTGGCCATACACCGGGGAGCTGTTTTTT
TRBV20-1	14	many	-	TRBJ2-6	CSAGTSSGANVLTF	TGCAGTGCTGGCACAAGCTCTGGGGCCAACGTCCTGACTTTC
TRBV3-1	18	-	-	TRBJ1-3	CASSPNPGRISSGNTIYF	TGTGCCAGCAGCCCGAACCCGGGACGGATTTCCTCTGGAAACACCATATATTTT
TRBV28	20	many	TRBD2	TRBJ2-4	CASSSPLAGGPQLTKNIQYF	TGTGCCAGCAGTTCCCCTCTTGCGGGGGGGCCGCAGTTGACCAAAAACATTCAGTACTTC
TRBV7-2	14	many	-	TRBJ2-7	CASSLAVQGYEQYF	TGTGCCAGCAGCTTAGCGGTCCAAGGGTACGAGCAGTACTTC
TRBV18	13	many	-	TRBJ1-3	CASSPSRGNTIYF	TGTGCCAGCTCACCCTCCCGGGGAAACACCATATATTTT
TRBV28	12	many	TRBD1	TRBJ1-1	CASRGTETEAFF	TGTGCCAGCAGGGGGACAGAAACTGAAGCTTTCTTT
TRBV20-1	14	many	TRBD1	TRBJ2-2	CSAIPGQLTGELFF	TGCAGTGCTATACCGGGACAGTTAACCGGGGAGCTGTTTTTT
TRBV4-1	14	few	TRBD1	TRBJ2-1	CASSRNGQGDEQFF	TGCGCCAGCAGCCGGAACGGACAGGGGGATGAGCAGTTCTTC
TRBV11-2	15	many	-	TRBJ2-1	CASSYLRGEVDEQFF	TGTGCCAGCAGCTACCTCAGGGGGGAGGTAGATGAGCAGTTCTTC
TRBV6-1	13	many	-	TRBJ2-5	CATQEVIQETQYF	TGTGCCACTCAGGAAGTTATTCAAGAGACCCAGTACTTC
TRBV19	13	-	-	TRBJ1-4	CASSMVSNEKLFF	TGTGCCAGTAGTATGGTCAGCAATGAAAAACTGTTTTTT
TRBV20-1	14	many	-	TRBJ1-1	CSARFMGGNTEAFF	TGCAGTGCTAGGTTTATGGGCGGGAACACTGAAGCTTTCTTT
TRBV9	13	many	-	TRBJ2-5	CASSVGPGKTQYF	TGTGCCAGCAGCGTTGGACCAGGGAAGACCCAGTACTTC
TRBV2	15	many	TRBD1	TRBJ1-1	CASSEGEGAITEAFF	TGTGCCAGCAGTGAAGGAGAGGGGGCGATCACTGAAGCTTTCTTT
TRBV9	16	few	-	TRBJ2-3	CASSPQPRARTDTQYF	TGTGCCAGCAGCCCCCAACCCCGGGCTCGCACAGATACGCAGTATTTT
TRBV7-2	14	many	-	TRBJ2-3	CASSLEPFADTQYF	TGTGCCAGCAGCTTAGAGCCCTTTGCAGATACGCAGTATTTT
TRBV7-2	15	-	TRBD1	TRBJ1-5	CASSGYGQGGQPQHF	TGTGCCAGCAGCGGATACGGACAGGGCGGTCAGCCCCAGCATTTT
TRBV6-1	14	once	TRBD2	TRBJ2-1	CASALAGGGNEQFF	TGTGCCAGCGCCTTAGCGGGGGGGGGTAATGAGCAGTTCTTC